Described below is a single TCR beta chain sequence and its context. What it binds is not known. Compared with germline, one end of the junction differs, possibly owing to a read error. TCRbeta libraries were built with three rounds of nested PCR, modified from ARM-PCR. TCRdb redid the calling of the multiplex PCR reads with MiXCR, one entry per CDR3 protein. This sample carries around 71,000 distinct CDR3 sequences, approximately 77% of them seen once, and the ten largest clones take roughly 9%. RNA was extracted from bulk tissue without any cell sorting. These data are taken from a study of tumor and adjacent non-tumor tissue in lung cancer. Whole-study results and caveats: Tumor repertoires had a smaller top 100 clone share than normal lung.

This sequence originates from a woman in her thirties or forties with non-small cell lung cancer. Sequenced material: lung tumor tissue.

The CDR3 DNA reads as TGTGCCAGCAGCTCACTCATCGTAATTAGCAGGGGACTAAGGGAGCAATTCTTC. Its translation: CASSSLIVISRGLREQFF. V and J are TRBV11-2 and TRBJ2-1, with D possibly TRBD2 on 7 matching bases. This CDR3 comprises 18 residues. Germline V gives CDR1 SGHAT, CDR2 FQNNGV.